This T cell receptor beta chain was sequenced in a study of cytomegalovirus exposure and HLA in healthy donors. The study ran its PCR with 60 Vbeta and 13 Jbeta primers. Profiling relied on immunoSEQ multiplex PCR, and the TCRdb table lists in-frame clones only, not all of them. The sample has some 150,000 clones; roughly 70% are singletons. With respect to this clone: Its matching antigen is unknown.

The junction had 12 bases not matched to a gene; V was cut back by 7 bases and J by 1 base. CDR3 length: 16 amino acids. CDR1 is MDHEN and CDR2 is SYDVKM in the germline V gene. Donors showed nominal health when sampled, although they likely had unrecorded immune exposures. Overall study results and limits: Three CMV-associated chains proved CMV antigen-specific in vitro.

The chain couples TRBV28 to TRBJ1-1; 7 nucleotides align to TRBD1. This TCR was sampled from a man aged 30 to 39 in good health and CMV-seronegative. Source material: PBMCs. For the CDR3, the DNA is TGTGCCAGCACCTTAGCGGCGAGGACAGGGAACACTGAAGCTTTCTTT. This translates into CASTLAARTGNTEAFF. Filled out from reference TRBV28 and TRBJ1-1, the complete variable domain reads DVKVTQSSRYLVKRTGEKVFLECVQDMDHENMFWYRQDPGLGLRLIYFSYDVKMKEKGDIPEGYSVSREKKERFSLILESASTNQTSMYLCASTLAARTGNTEAFFGQGTRLTVV.